Given below is one T cell receptor beta chain in context. The TCR beta CDR3 regions underwent amplification using RNA transcripts as the source. RT-PCR in the first round (using the HTBI primer set) targeted the TCR CDR3. One entry per CDR3 protein, called by TCRdb with MiXCR from the multiplex PCR reads. Here the sample spans roughly 710,000 distinct CDR3 sequences, roughly a third being singletons. This entry is derived from a study of T cells in Graves' hyperthyroidism and ophthalmopathy. V lost 4 bases, J lost 3 bases, and 4 bases lay in between. This CDR3 spans 12 amino acids. CDR1 is ENHRY and CDR2 is SYGVKD in the germline V gene.

The specimen was blood. The chain has TRBV10-3 and TRBJ1-5; no clear D. This TCR derives from a woman between 40 and 55 years old with Graves' hyperthyroidism. The CDR3 DNA reads as TGTGCCATCAGTGGGATCAATCAGCCCCAGCATTTT. It is translated as CAISGINQPQHF.